The rows below give T cell receptor beta chains drawn from one sample of a study of shared clonotypes between healthy human individuals. TCRdb's copy holds only in-frame clones and misses some; the assay was immunoSEQ multiplex PCR. Here the sample spans over a million clones, roughly 74% being singletons. The specimen sequenced was memory CD4+ T cells from PBMCs. Source of these receptors: a man in his late teens or twenties in good health. Some clones in this sample may be carry-over from other donors' samples. Both conserved end residues are part of each CDR3. The D gene is left open where the match is weak. Not every row has a clone size; where given, it reads once, few, many or a size class.

clone size	CDR3 length	V gene	J gene	D gene	CDR3 DNA	CDR3 protein
-	12	TRBV6-1	TRBJ1-5	-	TGTGCCAGCAGTGAAGCGTACCAACCCCAGCATTTT	CASSEAYQPQHF
few	13	TRBV29-1	TRBJ2-3	TRBD2	TGCAGCGCCAGCGGGAGGGCCTCAGATACGCAGTATTTT	CSASGRASDTQYF
-	13	TRBV29-1	TRBJ2-5	TRBD1	TGCAGCGGTCGGGACAGGGATCGGGAGACCCAGTACTTC	CSGRDRDRETQYF
-	13	TRBV28	TRBJ1-2	-	TGTGCCAGCAGTTTATTAGTAGGGGATGGCTACACCTTC	CASSLLVGDGYTF
few	16	TRBV2	TRBJ1-3	TRBD1	TGTGCCAGCGGAACAGACAGGGTTGAATTTGGAAACACCATATATTTT	CASGTDRVEFGNTIYF
-	16	TRBV9	TRBJ2-3	TRBD2	TGTGCCAGCAGCGGGACTAGCGGTGTTAGCACAGATACGCAGTATTTT	CASSGTSGVSTDTQYF
-	15	TRBV5-1	TRBJ2-1	-	TGCGCCAGCAGCTTGGGCGGGACCCAGGTTTATGAGCAGTTCTTC	CASSLGGTQVYEQFF
-	13	TRBV10-3	TRBJ1-1	-	TGTGCCATCAGTGACTCCTCGCCCTATGAAGCTTTCTTT	CAISDSSPYEAFF
few	12	TRBV4-1	TRBJ2-2	-	TGCGCCACAGGTCTATCGTCGGGGGAGCTGTTTTTT	CATGLSSGELFF
-	16	TRBV5-1	TRBJ2-3	TRBD2	TGCGCCAGCACCCGAGGGGGACTAGCGGGAGGAGATACGCAGTATTTT	CASTRGGLAGGDTQYF
-	15	TRBV7-2	TRBJ2-7	TRBD2	TGTGCCAGCAGCCAGGGACTAGCGGGAGTATCCGAGCAGTACTTC	CASSQGLAGVSEQYF
-	14	TRBV6-1	TRBJ2-1	TRBD2	TGTGCCAGCAGTGACCCGACTAGCGGGAGGCGTCTGTTCTTC	CASSDPTSGRRLFF
-	13	TRBV7-2	TRBJ1-2	TRBD1	TGTGCCAGCACGGACAGGGGCAACTATGGCTACACCTTC	CASTDRGNYGYTF
-	19	TRBV27	TRBJ2-7	TRBD2	TGTGCCAGCAGTCCACGGCCGGCTAGCGGGAGTGTATGGAGGTACGAGCAGTACTTC	CASSPRPASGSVWRYEQYF
few	14	TRBV6-5	TRBJ1-4	-	TGTGCCAGCAAGCTCGGGACACTGAATGAAAAACTGTTTTTT	CASKLGTLNEKLFF
-	15	TRBV5-6	TRBJ2-2	-	TGTGCCAGCAGCTTGGTGGCAGGGGGGACCGGGGAGCTGTTTTTT	CASSLVAGGTGELFF
-	13	TRBV23-1	TRBJ2-7	-	TGCGCCAGCTCTCCGGGTCAATCCTACGAGCAGTACTTC	CASSPGQSYEQYF
-	15	TRBV28	TRBJ1-5	-	TGTGCCAGCAGTAACCGAAGAGGGTACCGACAGCCCCAGCATTTT	CASSNRRGYRQPQHF
-	17	TRBV15	TRBJ2-6	-	TGTGCCACCAGCACGAGGGGGGCTAGCTCTGGGGCCAACGTCCTGACTTTC	CATSTRGASSGANVLTF
-	15	TRBV7-8	TRBJ2-1	-	TGTGCCAGCAGCTTGCTAGCGAACTCCTACAATGAGCAGTTCTTC	CASSLLANSYNEQFF
-	13	TRBV5-8	TRBJ1-2	-	TGTGCCAGCAGCTTTGCGGGTAGCTATGGCTACACCTTC	CASSFAGSYGYTF
-	14	TRBV6-6	TRBJ2-4	TRBD1	TGTGCCAGCACTCACCCGACAGGGGCCAACATTCAGTACTTC	CASTHPTGANIQYF
once	22	TRBV9	TRBJ2-1	TRBD2	TGTGCCAGCAGCCTAAAGGGGAGGACTAGCGAGTCTTACAATGAGCAGTTCCATGAGCAGTTCTTC	CASSLKGRTSESYNEQFHEQFF
-	12	TRBV5-1	TRBJ1-1	-	TGCGCCAGCAGCTTGCCCTCCAATGAAGCTTTCTTT	CASSLPSNEAFF
-	14	TRBV5-1	TRBJ1-5	-	TGCGCCAGCAGCTTGGGGTCAGGGGATCAGCCCCAGCATTTT	CASSLGSGDQPQHF
-	17	TRBV28	TRBJ1-4	-	TGTGCCAGCAGCTTTTCCCCCTACTCGGCAGCTAATGAAAAACTGTTTTTT	CASSFSPYSAANEKLFF
-	13	TRBV30	TRBJ2-7	TRBD1	TGTGCCTGGACCACCAACAGGGGGCAAGAGCAGTACTTC	CAWTTNRGQEQYF
-	13	TRBV28	TRBJ1-1	TRBD1	TGTGCCAGCAGTTTAGGCAGGGGGCTTGGAGCTTTCTTT	CASSLGRGLGAFF
-	15	TRBV5-1	TRBJ2-6	-	TGCGCCAGCAGCTTGATAGGGGCTGGGGCCAACGTCCTGACTTTC	CASSLIGAGANVLTF
-	17	TRBV28	TRBJ1-1	-	TGTGCCAACCAACCACTCGGAGCGGGGGGGTTGAACACTGAAGCTTTCTTT	CANQPLGAGGLNTEAFF
once	13	TRBV28	TRBJ1-3	-	TGTGCCAGCAACCAAAACTCTGGAAACACCATATATTTT	CASNQNSGNTIYF
-	14	TRBV28	TRBJ1-5	TRBD1	TGTGCCAGCAGTTTAACAGGGGGCAATCAGCCCCAGCATTTT	CASSLTGGNQPQHF
few	17	TRBV18	TRBJ2-6	-	TGTGCCAGCTCACCACCCAATCGGAAAGTTGGGGCCAACGTCCTGACTTTC	CASSPPNRKVGANVLTF
few	12	TRBV7-8	TRBJ1-1	-	TGTGCCAGCAGCTTAGAGTCAGCTGAAGCTTTCTTT	CASSLESAEAFF
-	15	TRBV5-4	TRBJ2-3	TRBD2	TGTGCCAGCAGCTTAGCGGGAGGAGGCACAGATACGCAGTATTTT	CASSLAGGGTDTQYF
-	14	TRBV6-5	TRBJ2-1	TRBD1	TGTGCCAGCAGTCCGGGACAGAGATACAATGAGCAGTTCTTC	CASSPGQRYNEQFF
-	13	TRBV19	TRBJ2-7	-	TGTGCCAGTAGCCCCACTCAAGGGCACGAGCAGTACTTC	CASSPTQGHEQYF
-	16	TRBV7-9	TRBJ2-3	TRBD1	TGTGCCAGCAACAGAAAGACAGGGGCTAGCACAGATACGCAGTATTTT	CASNRKTGASTDTQYF
-	16	TRBV27	TRBJ1-2	-	TGTGCCAGCAGTTTCATGGTTCGTAGCCGGCTGAGTAGCTACACCTTC	CASSFMVRSRLSSYTF
-	14	TRBV15	TRBJ2-7	TRBD1	TGTGCCACCAAACAGGGGAGCCGTGCAGGCGAGCAGTACTTC	CATKQGSRAGEQYF
-	16	TRBV5-8	TRBJ2-3	TRBD2	TGTGCCAGCAGCTTGGGCTCTGCGGGAGGGACAGATACGCAGTATTTT	CASSLGSAGGTDTQYF
-	14	TRBV7-8	TRBJ2-3	-	TGTGCCAGCAGCTATAGGGATCAGGCAGATACGCAGTATTTT	CASSYRDQADTQYF
-	12	TRBV11-2	TRBJ2-1	TRBD1	TGTGCCAGCAGCTCTACAGGGGGTGAGCAGTTCTTC	CASSSTGGEQFF
-	16	TRBV2	TRBJ2-1	-	TGTGCCTCTACCGTAGGGTCAAACCCCTACTACAATGAGCAGTTCTTC	CASTVGSNPYYNEQFF
-	13	TRBV2	TRBJ1-2	TRBD1	TGTGCCAGCAGCACCGGGACAGCCTATGGCTACACCTTC	CASSTGTAYGYTF
few	15	TRBV7-2	TRBJ2-3	TRBD2	TGTGCCAGCAGCAAATGGACTAGCGGCACAGATACGCAGTATTTT	CASSKWTSGTDTQYF
-	13	TRBV21-1	TRBJ1-6	-	TGTGCCAGCAGTCGACAGGGGCGGTCACCCCTCCACTTT	CASSRQGRSPLHF
-	13	TRBV12-5	TRBJ1-1	-	TGTGCTAGTGGTCAAGGACGGGGGACTGAAGCTTTCTTT	CASGQGRGTEAFF
-	14	TRBV30	TRBJ1-4	TRBD1	TGTGCCTGGAATTCTGGACAGGGTGTTGAAAAACTGTTTTTT	CAWNSGQGVEKLFF
-	13	TRBV7-3	TRBJ1-2	-	TGTGCCAGCAGCTTAGGGGGACTCTATGGCTACACCTTC	CASSLGGLYGYTF
few	14	TRBV19	TRBJ1-2	-	TGTGCCAGTAGGACCCTGGCGGCTGGGTATGGCTACACCTTC	CASRTLAAGYGYTF
few	14	TRBV11-2	TRBJ2-2	TRBD2	TGTGCCAGCAGCTCCATACGGGGGGCCGGGGAGCTGTTTTTT	CASSSIRGAGELFF
-	14	TRBV5-1	TRBJ2-7	-	TGCGCCAGCAGCTTGGGGCAGGTTTATAACGAGCAGTACTTC	CASSLGQVYNEQYF
-	16	TRBV7-3	TRBJ2-1	TRBD1	TGTGCCAGCAGCTACCGTCGGGACAGCAGTTACAATGAGCAGTTCTTC	CASSYRRDSSYNEQFF
-	17	TRBV7-6	TRBJ2-2	TRBD2	TGTGCCAGCAGCTTCTTAAGGACTAGCGGAAGCACCGGGGAGCTGTTTTTT	CASSFLRTSGSTGELFF